This entry is about one TCR beta chain. Its antigen is not known. Though nominally healthy at sampling, donors likely had unrecorded immune exposures. The source of the sample is a study of cytomegalovirus exposure and HLA in healthy donors. General study points: Reports state that TCR beta sequences accurately predicted most subjects' HLA-A and HLA-B alleles.

CDR1 SNHLY and CDR2 FYNNEI come from the germline V gene. Trimming shortened V by 2 bases and J by 4 bases, and 17 bases separated the two germline ends. The CDR3 extends over 16 amino acids. The PCR was carried out with 60 Vbeta primers and 13 Jbeta primers. Sequencing was performed with immunoSEQ multiplex PCR; in TCRdb, only in-frame clones are kept and a portion is missing. The sample carries about 120,000 clones, approximately 80% recorded once. The chain couples TRBV2 to TRBJ1-1, with D maybe TRBD1 (5 bases). This receptor was identified in a man between 18 and 29 years old in good health and CMV-seropositive. The sequencing input was PBMCs. CDR3 sequence: CASSEFGRGSTTEAFF. The CDR3 DNA sequence: TGTGCCAGCAGTGAATTTGGAAGGGGTAGTACCACTGAAGCTTTCTTT. Complete variable domain (other parts from reference TRBV2 and TRBJ1-1): EPEVTQTPSHQVTQMGQEVILRCVPISNHLYFYWYRQILGQKVEFLVSFYNNEISEKSEIFDDQFSVERPDGSNFTLKIRSTKLEDSAMYFCASSEFGRGSTTEAFFGQGTRLTVV.